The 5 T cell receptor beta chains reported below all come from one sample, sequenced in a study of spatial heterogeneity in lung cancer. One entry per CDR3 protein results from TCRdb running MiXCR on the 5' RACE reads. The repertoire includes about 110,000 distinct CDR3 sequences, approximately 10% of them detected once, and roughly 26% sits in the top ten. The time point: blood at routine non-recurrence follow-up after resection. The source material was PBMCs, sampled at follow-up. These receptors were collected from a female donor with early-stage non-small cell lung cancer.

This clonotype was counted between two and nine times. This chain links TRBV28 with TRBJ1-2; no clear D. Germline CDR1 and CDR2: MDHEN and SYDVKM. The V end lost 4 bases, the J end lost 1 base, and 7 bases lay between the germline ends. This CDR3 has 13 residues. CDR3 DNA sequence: TGTGCCAGCAGTTCCCAACATAACTATGGCTACACCTTC. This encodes CASSSQHNYGYTF.

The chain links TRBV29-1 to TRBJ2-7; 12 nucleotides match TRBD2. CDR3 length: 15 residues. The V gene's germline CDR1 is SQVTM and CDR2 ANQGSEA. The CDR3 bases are TGCAGGGGCGGGACTAGCGGGTCTAACTCCTACGAGCAGTACGTC. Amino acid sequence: CRGGTSGSNSYEQYV.

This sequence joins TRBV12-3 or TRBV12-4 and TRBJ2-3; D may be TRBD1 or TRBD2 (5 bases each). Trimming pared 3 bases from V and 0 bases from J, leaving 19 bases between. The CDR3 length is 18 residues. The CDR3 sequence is CASSFWGNGVTSTDTQYF. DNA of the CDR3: TGTGCCAGCAGTTTTTGGGGGAACGGTGTGACTAGCACAGATACGCAGTATTTT.

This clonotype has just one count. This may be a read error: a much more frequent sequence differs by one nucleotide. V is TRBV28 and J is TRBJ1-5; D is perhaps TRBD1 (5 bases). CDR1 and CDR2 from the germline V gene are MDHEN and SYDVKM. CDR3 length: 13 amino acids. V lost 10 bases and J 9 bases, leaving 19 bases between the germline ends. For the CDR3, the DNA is TGTGCCACCGATGACAGCACCCCTCGGCCCCAGCATTTT. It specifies CATDDSTPRPQHF.

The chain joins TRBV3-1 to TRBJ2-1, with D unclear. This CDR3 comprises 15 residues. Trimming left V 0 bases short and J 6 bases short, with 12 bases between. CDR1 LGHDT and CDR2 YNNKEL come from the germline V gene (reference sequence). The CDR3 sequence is CASSQDSWTSNEQFF. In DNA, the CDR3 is TGTGCCAGCAGCCAAGATAGCTGGACCTCCAATGAGCAGTTCTTC.